Presented here are 29 T cell receptor beta chains from one specimen sequenced in a study of T cells after yellow fever vaccination. TCRdb used MiXCR to reprocess the 5' RACE reads, holding one entry per CDR3 protein. The sample has 450,000 to 650,000 distinct CDR3 sequences; approximately 12% are singletons. This material consisted of PBMCs, taken on the day of the yellow fever booster vaccination. The receptor source for this set is a man younger than 45 who received the YFV17D yellow fever vaccine.

This clonotype was counted a few times. The chain combines TRBV5-1 with TRBJ2-5, with D perhaps TRBD1 or TRBD2 (5 bases each). Germline V gene sequence: CDR1 SGHRS, CDR2 YFSETQ. The V end was cut by 7 bases, the J end by 2 bases, with 15 bases between. There are 14 residues in the CDR3. CDR3: CASWTGTPQETQYF. In DNA, the CDR3 is TGCGCCAGCTGGACCGGGACCCCACAAGAGACCCAGTACTTC.

This clonotype was observed a few times. The V and J genes are TRBV18 and TRBJ2-1; possible D gene TRBD2, 6 bases. There are 15 residues in the CDR3. Germline CDR1 is KGHSH and CDR2 is LQKENI. V was clipped by 1 base and J by 4 bases, with 11 bases between them. The CDR3 nucleotides are TGTGCCAGCTCACCACGACTAGTTGGTTACAATGAGCAGTTCTTC. This sequence encodes CASSPRLVGYNEQFF.

This clonotype was observed many times. CDR3 sequence (DNA): TGTGCCAGCAGCCGGGGGGGCGAGCAGTACTTC. Residues: CASSRGGEQYF. The rearrangement links TRBV12-3 or TRBV12-4 to TRBJ2-7, with 8 bases aligning to TRBD2. J lost 6 bases, V lost 6 bases, and 1 base had no gene match. The CDR3 runs 11 residues.

J is TRBJ2-3 and V is TRBV5-1; weak D call: TRBD2 (6 bases). Per the germline V gene, CDR1 is SGHRS and CDR2 is YFSETQ. The CDR3 is made up of 14 amino acids. V lost 6 bases to trimming and J lost 7 bases, with 18 bases between them. The CDR3 loop reads CASIRRASKNTQYF. The CDR3 nucleotides read TGCGCCAGCATCCGGAGGGCGTCTAAGAATACGCAGTATTTT.

This rearrangement joins TRBV14 to TRBJ2-1; D not resolved. Deletions cut 1 base from V and 6 bases from J, with 10 bases between. CDR1 is SGHDN, CDR2 FVKESK, per germline. The CDR3 loop spans 14 amino acids. DNA of the CDR3: TGTGCCAGCAGCCAAGGAACCCAGGCCAATGAGCAGTTCTTC. Protein product: CASSQGTQANEQFF.

This chain uses TRBV5-1 with TRBJ2-3, with D unresolved. The CDR3 length is 17 residues. V shed 0 bases and J shed 0 bases, with 14 bases lying between them. Germline CDR1 is SGHRS and CDR2 is YFSETQ. As DNA, the CDR3 is TGCGCCAGCAGCTTGGCCTCCTCGCGGTCTAGCACAGATACGCAGTATTTT. Translation gives CASSLASSRSSTDTQYF.

The rearrangement joins TRBV5-1 to TRBJ2-5, with 10 nucleotides matching TRBD1. Germline V CDR1 and CDR2: SGHRS, YFSETQ. The CDR3 loop spans 17 amino acids. Unmatched junction bases numbered 9, after V lost 0 bases and J lost 4 bases. The CDR3 DNA sequence: TGCGCCAGCAGCTTGGCCGGGTCGGGACAGGGGATAGAGACCCAGTACTTC. Translated, it gives CASSLAGSGQGIETQYF.

This clonotype was counted between two and nine times. V gene TRBV27 combines with J gene TRBJ2-1; possible D gene TRBD1, 6 bases. The CDR3 consists of 14 residues. The germline gives CDR1 MNHEY, CDR2 SMNVEV (reference sequence). V was trimmed by 5 bases and J by 3 bases, leaving 11 bases between them. CDR3 DNA sequence: TGTGCCAGCAGTCGCCGGACAGACTACAATGAGCAGTTCTTC. Translating gives CASSRRTDYNEQFF.

This clonotype was observed many times. Sequence at one end of the junction differs from germline and may be a read error. The chain is built from TRBV7-2 and TRBJ2-3; D unclear. The CDR3 runs 12 residues. Germline-derived CDR1 and CDR2 are SGHTA and FQGNSA. Here the CDR3 reads CASSPMGDTQYF. CDR3 in DNA: TGCGCCAGCAGCCCCATGGGAGATACGCAGTATTTT.

The chain combines TRBV7-9 with TRBJ2-3; D unresolved. Germline values: CDR1 SEHNR, CDR2 FQNEAQ (reference sequence). This CDR3 contains 14 residues. The V end was cut by 5 bases, the J end by 4 bases, with 13 bases between. CDR3 nucleotides: TGTGCCAGCAGCCCGCCGATTGCCCCAGATACGCAGTATTTT. Translation: CASSPPIAPDTQYF.

V and J are TRBV28 and TRBJ2-3, with 7 bases fitting TRBD2. This CDR3 region has 16 residues. Germline trimming cut 5 bases from V and 10 bases from J; bases unmatched to any gene: 18. The germline V gene has CDR1 MDHEN and CDR2 SYDVKM. CDR3 DNA sequence: TGTGCCAGCAGTCCCCTAACTAGCGCTCTTTCAGAGGCGCAGTATTTT. Translation gives CASSPLTSALSEAQYF.

This clonotype was observed many times. The chain carries TRBV5-1 and TRBJ2-6; D tentatively reads TRBD1 or TRBD2 (5 bases each). Per the germline V gene, CDR1 is SGHRS and CDR2 is YFSETQ. V lost 4 bases, J lost 0 bases, and 14 bases lay in between. This CDR3 region has 17 residues. The CDR3 sequence: CASSPMVGTSGANVLTF. CDR3 coding DNA: TGCGCCAGCAGCCCTATGGTGGGGACCTCTGGGGCCAACGTCCTGACTTTC.

J is TRBJ1-6 and V is TRBV18, with a possible D match to TRBD1 (5 bases). CDR3 size: 15 residues. V shed 5 bases and J shed 7 bases, with 15 bases lying between them. CDR1 and CDR2 (germline): KGHSH, LQKENI. CDR3: CASSDRGTGNSPLHF. For the CDR3, the DNA is TGTGCCAGCTCAGACCGCGGGACGGGGAATTCACCCCTCCACTTT.

This clonotype was found a few times. The rearrangement joins TRBV6-1 to TRBJ2-5, with D possibly being TRBD1 or TRBD2 (5 bases each). Germline CDR1 MNHNS, CDR2 SASEGT. This CDR3 has 13 residues. Deletions cut 4 bases from V and 3 bases from J, with 9 bases between. CDR3 in amino acids: CASSGQGEETQYF. CDR3 DNA sequence: TGTGCCAGCAGTGGCCAGGGAGAAGAGACCCAGTACTTC.

A note on this clonotype: One junction end disagrees with the germline gene, perhaps due to a read error. The J gene is TRBJ1-6, the V gene TRBV5-5, with TRBD1 matching over 7 bases. Germline V gives CDR1 SGHKS, CDR2 YYEKEE (reference sequence). The CDR3 is 15 amino acids. Written as DNA, the CDR3 is TGTGCCAGCAGCGCTGCCCCGACAGGGAGTTCACTCCTCCACTTT. It codes for CASSAAPTGSSLLHF.

The genes are TRBV12-5 and TRBJ2-5, with unresolved D. Between the trimmed V and J ends, which lost 6 bases and 4 bases, there was a span of 12 bases. The CDR3 is 13 residues long. CDR1 and CDR2 (germline): LGHNT, FRNRAP. The CDR3 region is CASGPTWGETQYF. The CDR3 region has the DNA TGTGCTAGTGGCCCTACGTGGGGAGAGACCCAGTACTTC.

This clonotype was counted between two and nine times. V and J are TRBV28 and TRBJ2-7, with 12 bases identical to TRBD2. Unmatched junction bases numbered 10, after V lost 4 bases and J lost 3 bases. The CDR3 loop spans 17 amino acids. In germline, CDR1 is MDHEN, CDR2 SYDVKM. The CDR3 here is CASSSGLAGTNGYEQYF. CDR3 nucleotide sequence: TGTGCCAGCAGTTCTGGACTAGCGGGGACTAATGGCTACGAGCAGTACTTC.

This clonotype was counted a few times. The chain employs TRBV12-3 or TRBV12-4 and TRBJ2-7; the match to TRBD1 covers 8 bases. The CDR3 runs 15 residues. Trimming removed 5 bases from V and 3 bases from J; junction bases left unmatched: 9. In DNA, the CDR3 is TGTGCCAGCAGTGCGGGACAGGCATATATCTACGAGCAGTACTTC. Translating it yields CASSAGQAYIYEQYF.

This clonotype was observed a handful of times. The rearrangement uses TRBV6-2 or TRBV6-3 and TRBJ1-5; D is unclear. CDR3 size: 13 residues. Germline lookup yields CDR1 MNHEY and CDR2 SVGEGT. The V end lost 7 bases, the J end lost 7 bases, and 14 bases lay between the germline ends. The chain's CDR3 is CASNVALRQPQHF. In DNA, the CDR3 is TGTGCCAGCAACGTGGCACTGCGACAGCCCCAGCATTTT.

This clonotype was detected a few times. The genes are TRBV3-1 and TRBJ2-7; D might be TRBD2 (5 bases). Germline V gives CDR1 LGHDT, CDR2 YNNKEL (reference sequence). The CDR3 loop spans 14 amino acids. The V end lost 1 base, the J end lost 4 bases, and 11 bases lay between the germline ends. CDR3 sequence: CASSQGQTGYEQYF. CDR3 nucleotides: TGTGCCAGCAGCCAAGGACAAACGGGGTACGAGCAGTACTTC.

The chain combines TRBV29-1 with TRBJ2-7; 13 bases match TRBD2. This CDR3 has 15 residues. Germline CDR1 reads SQVTM; CDR2 reads ANQGSEA. The J segment lost 6 bases and the V segment lost 6 bases, leaving 11 bases of the junction unmatched. This chain's CDR3 is CSVGGLAGVNAEQYF. The CDR3 DNA reads as TGCAGCGTAGGTGGACTAGCGGGAGTAAATGCCGAGCAGTACTTC.

This clonotype has just a few counts. A much larger clone sits a single nucleotide away, making a read error possible. The V call is TRBV20-1, the J call TRBJ1-2; TRBD1 is a possible D gene (6 bases). The CDR3 has 12 residues. V lost 2 bases and J 3 bases, leaving 7 bases between the germline ends. CDR1 DFQATT and CDR2 SNEGSKA come from the germline V gene (reference sequence). The CDR3 spells CSARSGDYGYTF. DNA for the CDR3: TGCAGTGCTAGATCAGGGGACTATGGCTACACCTTC.

This clonotype was seen a handful of times. The genes are TRBV20-1 and TRBJ2-1; the D gene is possibly TRBD2 (5 bases). V dropped 3 bases and J dropped 9 bases, with 12 bases sitting between them. The CDR3 is 12 residues long. The germline CDR1 and CDR2 sequences are DFQATT and SNEGSKA (reference sequence). In DNA form, the CDR3 reads TGCAGTGCTAGTGCCACTAGGCCTGAGCAGTTCTTC. Translated: CSASATRPEQFF.

The table lists this clonotype with a few counts. This chain links TRBV27 with TRBJ2-2; TRBD1 might be the D (6 bases). CDR1 is MNHEY, CDR2 SMNVEV, per germline (reference sequence). This CDR3 region has 17 residues. Between the trimmed V and J ends, which lost 9 bases and 5 bases, there was a span of 25 bases. CDR3 in DNA: TGTGCCAGATCGGGACACCCCGGTTCTGCGCGTACCGGGGAGCTGTTTTTT. Encoded protein: CARSGHPGSARTGELFF.

V gene TRBV20-1 combines with J gene TRBJ2-7, with D possibly matching TRBD1 (6 bases). With 3 bases removed from V and 0 bases from J, the gap between germline ends came to 12 bases. The length of the CDR3 is 14 residues. Germline CDR1 DFQATT, CDR2 SNEGSKA (reference sequence). The CDR3 nucleotides are TGCAGTGCTAGCAAGGGGGAAACCTCCTACGAGCAGTACTTC. It codes for CSASKGETSYEQYF.

This clonotype turned up a few times. The gene calls are TRBV7-2 and TRBJ2-5, with a possible D match to TRBD2 (7 bases). The CDR3 totals 14 residues. Between the trimmed V and J ends, which lost 5 bases and 7 bases, there was a span of 17 bases. The germline V gene encodes CDR1 SGHTA and CDR2 FQGNSA. CDR3 bases: TGTGCCAGCAGCCCAGTTAGAGGGGGGGGGACCCAGTACTTC. Its translation is CASSPVRGGGTQYF.

In its sample, this clonotype was seen a few times. The chain has TRBV19 and TRBJ2-3; D may correspond to TRBD1 or TRBD2 (5 bases each). There are 13 residues in the CDR3. Germline CDR1 LNHDA, CDR2 SQIVND (reference sequence). Trimming pared 3 bases from V and 6 bases from J, leaving 10 bases between. The CDR3 nucleotides read TGTGCCAGTAGTATGAGGGGTTTCGATACGCAGTATTTT. It codes for CASSMRGFDTQYF. Drawing the rest from reference TRBV19 and TRBJ2-3, the complete variable domain is DGGITQSPKYLFRKEGQNVTLSCEQNLNHDAMYWYRQDPGQGLRLIYYSQIVNDFQKGDIAEGYSVSREKKESFPLTVTSAQKNPTAFYLCASSMRGFDTQYFGPGTRLTVL.

The chain combines TRBV10-3 with TRBJ2-2, with no clear D. This CDR3 has 13 amino acids. Germline V gene data show CDR1 as ENHRY and CDR2 as SYGVKD. Trimming cost V 4 bases and J 7 bases, with 10 bases left between them. CDR3 loop: CAISVGLRGELFF. The CDR3 coding sequence is TGTGCCATCAGTGTCGGCCTTCGCGGGGAGCTGTTTTTT.

This clonotype has ten or more counts. The V gene is TRBV29-1, the J gene TRBJ2-1; maybe TRBD2 (5 bases). The CDR3 runs to 12 residues. CDR1 SQVTM and CDR2 ANQGSEA come from the germline V gene. V gave up 5 bases and J gave up 7 bases, with 12 bases separating them. Written as DNA, the CDR3 is TGCAGCGTTCGAATTACTAGGAATGAGCAGTTCTTC. Translated, it gives CSVRITRNEQFF.